Below, 11 T cell receptor beta chains from the same sample are listed, as sequenced in a study of blood T cell repertoires in COVID-19. Profiled with immunoSEQ multiplex PCR; TCRdb holds only in-frame clones, not every one. The table lists 65,000 or so clones, about 85% of them singletons, with roughly a tenth in the top ten. Material: peripheral blood. The receptors derive from a human donor with acute or convalescent COVID-19. The donor label of this sample is uncertain.

The chain employs TRBV2 and TRBJ2-3; TRBD2 agrees at 9 bases. The CDR3 has 16 residues. The V and J ends lost 3 bases and 8 bases, in that order; junction bases with no gene match: 12. From germline, CDR1 is SNHLY and CDR2 FYNNEI. The CDR3 loop reads CASSELASGTLTTQYF. CDR3 DNA: TGTGCCAGCAGTGAGTTGGCTAGCGGGACCCTGACTACGCAGTATTTT.

The rearrangement uses TRBV5-6 and TRBJ2-7; D not resolved. The V end lost 0 bases, the J end lost 3 bases, and 7 bases lay between the germline ends. Germline V gene lookup returns CDR1 SGHDT and CDR2 YYEEEE. The CDR3 extends over 13 amino acids. The CDR3 DNA reads TGTGCCAGCAGCTTGGGCGCTAGCTACGAGCAGTACGTC. Its translation: CASSLGASYEQYV.

This clone was counted only a few times. The CDR3 sequence is CAWSRQTSEQFF. The CDR3 DNA reads TGTGCCTGGAGCCGACAGACGTCCGAGCAGTTCTTC. V and J are TRBV30 and TRBJ2-1; TRBD1 might be the D (5 bases). This CDR3 has 12 amino acids. Germline values: CDR1 GTSNPN, CDR2 SVGIG (reference sequence). With 3 bases removed from V and 10 bases from J, the gap between germline ends came to 13 bases.

This sequence joins TRBV5-8 and TRBJ1-5; D ambiguous. The CDR3 is made up of 13 amino acids. Trimming left V 4 bases short and J 6 bases short, with 11 bases between. Germline lookup yields CDR1 SGHTS and CDR2 YDEGEE. The CDR3 region has the DNA TGTGCCAGCAGCCTGAAGGGAGTTCAGCCCCAGCATTTT. Its translation: CASSLKGVQPQHF.

The chain uses TRBV6-5 and TRBJ2-5, with D tentatively TRBD2 (5 bases). The CDR3 spans 11 residues. Trimming stripped 10 bases from V and 5 bases from J, with 11 bases between. Per germline, CDR1 MNHEY and CDR2 SVGAGI. The CDR3 nucleotides are TGTGCCATTTCATCGGGGGAGACCCAGTACTTC. Translation gives CAISSGETQYF.

The chain carries TRBV12-3 or TRBV12-4 and TRBJ1-6; D possibly corresponds to TRBD1 (6 bases). The V gene lost 6 bases and the J gene lost 9 bases, with 12 bases spanning the gap. The CDR3 contains 13 residues. The CDR3 DNA sequence: TGTGCCAGCAGACAGGGCTTGGGTTCACCCCTCCACTTT. This sequence encodes CASRQGLGSPLHF.

V and J are TRBV6-1 and TRBJ2-7, with 8 bases aligning to TRBD1. V dropped 2 bases and J dropped 1; count of bases not matched to a gene: 13. CDR1 is MNHNS and CDR2 is SASEGT in the germline V gene. The CDR3 runs 18 residues. The CDR3 loop is CASSERAGGNMGSYEQYV. The CDR3 bases are TGTGCCAGCAGTGAAAGGGCAGGGGGCAATATGGGATCCTACGAGCAGTACGTC.

The chain carries TRBV2 and TRBJ2-2, with 9 nucleotides matching TRBD2. CDR1 is SNHLY, CDR2 FYNNEI, per germline. This CDR3 region has 15 residues. The V gene end was trimmed by 2 bases and the J gene end by 5 bases; junction bases not matched to a gene: 3. The CDR3, as DNA: TGTGCCAGCAGTGAACTAGCGGGACGTACCGGGGAGCTGTTTTTT. Its translation is CASSELAGRTGELFF.

This clone was observed once. The chain joins TRBV19 to TRBJ2-3; 8 bases are a match to TRBD1. With 7 bases clipped from V and 4 bases from J, the junction kept 4 bases outside the gene matches. Germline lookup yields CDR1 LNHDA and CDR2 SQIVND (reference sequence). This CDR3 spans 13 amino acids. CDR3 nucleotides: TGTGCCAGTAAGGACAGGGTGGCAGATACGCAGTATTTT. It is translated as CASKDRVADTQYF.

This chain uses TRBV19 with TRBJ2-5, with 7 bases matching TRBD1. The J segment lost 4 bases and the V segment lost 3 bases, leaving 5 bases of the junction unmatched. Germline CDR1 reads LNHDA; CDR2 reads SQIVND (reference sequence). The CDR3 is 14 residues long. The CDR3 loop reads CASSMGRQGETQYF. CDR3 in DNA: TGTGCCAGTAGTATGGGTAGACAGGGAGAGACCCAGTACTTC.

This clone was detected only a few times. The V and J genes are TRBV18 and TRBJ2-5; 7 bases map to TRBD1. The CDR3 is 16 amino acids. Germline V gene data show CDR1 as KGHSH and CDR2 as LQKENI. Losses at the gene ends were 3 bases for V and 2 bases for J; bases not matched to a gene: 9. The CDR3: CASSPLDRAQQETQYF. CDR3 coding DNA: TGTGCCAGCTCACCCCTCGACAGGGCACAACAAGAGACCCAGTACTTC. The full variable domain, rest sourced from reference TRBV18 and TRBJ2-5, is NAGVMQNPRHLVRRRGQEARLRCSPMKGHSHVYWYRQLPEEGLKFMVYLQKENIIDESGMPKERFSAEFPKEGPSILRIQQVVRGDSAAYFCASSPLDRAQQETQYFGPGTRLLVL.